These 8 T cell receptor beta chains were sequenced from one sample in a study of T-cell reconstitution after alpha-beta-depleted transplantation in children. The study, taken as a whole, reports: Hyperexpanded clones declined; after one year, newly produced T cells mostly supplied diversity.

Antigens of these TCRs are unknown. Researchers prepared the TCRbeta library using unique molecular identifiers, the study reports. TCRdb processed the PCR reads anew with MiXCR; each CDR3 protein has one entry. The sample has about 300,000 distinct CDR3 sequences, roughly 8.2% seen once. Specimen: peripheral blood, collected 360 days after TCRalphabeta/CD19-depleted stem cell transplant. The receptors here all came from a female patient aged 2-10 years who had a stem cell transplant for Fanconi anemia, so the T cells may come from the graft donor.

This clonotype was counted ten times or more. V usage is TRBV12-3 or TRBV12-4 and J usage is TRBJ1-2; perhaps TRBD1 as D (5 bases). The CDR3 runs to 12 residues. The V end lost 10 bases, the J end lost 3 bases, and 12 bases lay between the germline ends. The DNA of the CDR3 is TGTGCCACAACCAGGGCCCACTATGGCTACACCTTC. It translates to CATTRAHYGYTF.

This clonotype was counted a few times. The chain employs TRBV20-1 and TRBJ1-5, with D tentatively TRBD1 (5 bases). In germline, CDR1 is DFQATT, CDR2 SNEGSKA (reference sequence). V was pared by 5 bases and J by 2 bases, with 16 bases between. The CDR3 is 15 amino acids. The CDR3 spells CSAQGTGSGNQPQHF. The CDR3 DNA sequence: TGCAGTGCTCAGGGCACGGGATCGGGCAATCAGCCCCAGCATTTT.

Ten or more counts support this clonotype. This rearrangement joins TRBV5-1 to TRBJ2-7, with 10 bases that match TRBD2. Germline values: CDR1 SGHRS, CDR2 YFSETQ. J was trimmed by 4 bases and V by 0 bases; bases with no gene match: 4. The CDR3 has 15 residues. The CDR3 nucleotides read TGCGCCAGCAGCTTGGTAGCGGGGGGTCCATACGAGCAGTACGTC. It is translated as CASSLVAGGPYEQYV.

The chain uses TRBV15 and TRBJ2-1; D is possibly TRBD1 or TRBD2 (5 bases each). Trimming removed 9 bases at V and 5 bases at J, with 17 bases between. This CDR3 comprises 14 residues. The V gene's germline CDR1 is LNHNV and CDR2 YYDKDF (reference sequence). CDR3 residues: CATLSGTDNNEQFF. The CDR3 DNA reads TGTGCCACACTCAGCGGTACGGACAACAATGAGCAGTTCTTC.

This clonotype was recorded many times. This sequence joins TRBV7-2 and TRBJ2-5; D may be TRBD1 or TRBD2 (5 bases each). Per germline, CDR1 SGHTA and CDR2 FQGNSA. With 1 base removed from V and 2 bases from J, the gap between germline ends came to 14 bases. The CDR3 loop spans 16 amino acids. CDR3 loop: CASSLGRGSPQETQYF. Written as DNA, the CDR3 is TGTGCCAGCAGCTTAGGACGGGGCTCGCCTCAAGAGACCCAGTACTTC.

This clonotype was recorded at least ten times. The CDR3 loop reads CASSFRDSAMAFF. The CDR3 DNA reads TGTGCCAGCAGTTTTCGGGACAGCGCGATGGCTTTCTTT. The chain combines TRBV12-3 or TRBV12-4 with TRBJ1-1; 7 bases are a match to TRBD1. V gave up 3 bases and J gave up 11 bases; unmatched junction bases: 9. CDR3 length equals 13 residues.

This clonotype was found many times. This chain joins TRBV6-6 and TRBJ1-5; no reliable D call. V lost 0 bases to trimming and J lost 12 bases, with 9 bases between them. CDR1 and CDR2 (germline): MNHNY, SVGAGI (reference sequence). CDR3 size: 12 residues. This chain's CDR3 is CASSYSEEHQHF. DNA of the CDR3: TGTGCCAGCAGTTACTCGGAAGAACACCAGCATTTT.

J is TRBJ2-1 and V is TRBV5-1; D uncertain. Trimming removed 0 bases from V and 8 bases from J, with 15 bases in between. The CDR3 spans 15 residues. CDR1 is SGHRS and CDR2 is YFSETQ in the germline V gene. CDR3 coding DNA: TGCGCCAGCAGCTTGGTAGTAGATAAGGGTCATGAGCAGTTCTTC. Protein sequence: CASSLVVDKGHEQFF.